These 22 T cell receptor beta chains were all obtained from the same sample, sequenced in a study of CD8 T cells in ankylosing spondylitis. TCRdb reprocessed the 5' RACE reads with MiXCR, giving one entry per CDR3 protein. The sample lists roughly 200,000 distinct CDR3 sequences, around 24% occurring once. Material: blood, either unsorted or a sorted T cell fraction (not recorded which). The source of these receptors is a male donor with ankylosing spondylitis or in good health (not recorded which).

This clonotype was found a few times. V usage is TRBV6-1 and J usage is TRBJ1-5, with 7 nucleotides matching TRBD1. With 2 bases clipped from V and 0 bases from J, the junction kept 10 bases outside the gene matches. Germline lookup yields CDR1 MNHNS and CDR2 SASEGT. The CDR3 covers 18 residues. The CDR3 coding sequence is TGTGCCAGCAGTGAACGGGGCCCGGGACAGATTAGCAATCAGCCCCAGCATTTT. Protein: CASSERGPGQISNQPQHF.

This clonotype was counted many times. CDR3 nucleotide sequence: TGTGCCAGCACGGACGCCGCGAACACCGGGGAGCTGTTTTTT. Its translation is CASTDAANTGELFF. This chain joins TRBV6-4 and TRBJ2-2, with unresolved D. Germline CDR1 MRHNA, CDR2 SNTAGT. V dropped 7 bases and J dropped 0 bases, with 9 bases sitting between them. The CDR3 consists of 14 residues.

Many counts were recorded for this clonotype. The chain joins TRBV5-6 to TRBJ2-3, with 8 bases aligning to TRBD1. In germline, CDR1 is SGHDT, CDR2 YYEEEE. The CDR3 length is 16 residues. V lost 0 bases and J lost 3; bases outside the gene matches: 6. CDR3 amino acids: CASSLVPTGVTDTQYF. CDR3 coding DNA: TGTGCCAGCAGCTTGGTTCCGACAGGGGTGACAGATACGCAGTATTTT.

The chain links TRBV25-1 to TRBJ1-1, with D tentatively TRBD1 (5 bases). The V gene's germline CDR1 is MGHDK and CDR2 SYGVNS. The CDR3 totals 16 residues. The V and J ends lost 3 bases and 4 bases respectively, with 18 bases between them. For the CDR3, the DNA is TGTGCCAGCAGTGACTACCCTAACGGGGGGAGCACTGAAGCTTTCTTT. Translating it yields CASSDYPNGGSTEAFF.

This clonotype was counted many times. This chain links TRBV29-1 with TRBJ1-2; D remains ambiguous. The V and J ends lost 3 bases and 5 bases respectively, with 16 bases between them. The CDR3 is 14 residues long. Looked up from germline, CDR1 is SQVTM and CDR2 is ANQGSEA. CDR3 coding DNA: TGCAGCGTTGAGTGGGCACAGTTTAAGTATGGCTACACCTTC. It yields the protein CSVEWAQFKYGYTF.

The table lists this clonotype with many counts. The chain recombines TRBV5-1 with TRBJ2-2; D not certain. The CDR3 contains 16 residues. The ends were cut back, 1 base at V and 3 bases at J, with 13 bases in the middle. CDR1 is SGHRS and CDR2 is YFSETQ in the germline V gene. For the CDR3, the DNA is TGCGCCAGCAGCTTGTTGGGCGCTCCGGACACCGGGGAGCTGTTTTTT. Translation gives CASSLLGAPDTGELFF.

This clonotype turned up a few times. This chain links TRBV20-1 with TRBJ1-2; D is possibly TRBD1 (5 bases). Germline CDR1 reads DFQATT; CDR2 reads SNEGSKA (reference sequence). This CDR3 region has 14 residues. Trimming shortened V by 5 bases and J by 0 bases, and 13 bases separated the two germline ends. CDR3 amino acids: CSALGQRTNYGYTF. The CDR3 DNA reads TGCAGTGCTCTAGGACAAAGAACTAACTATGGCTACACCTTC.

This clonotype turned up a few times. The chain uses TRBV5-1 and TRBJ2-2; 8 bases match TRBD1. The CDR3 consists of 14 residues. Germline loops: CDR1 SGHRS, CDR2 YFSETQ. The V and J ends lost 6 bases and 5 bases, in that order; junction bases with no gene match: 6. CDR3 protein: CASTQGAATGELFF. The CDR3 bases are TGCGCCAGCACCCAGGGGGCTGCGACCGGGGAGCTGTTTTTT.

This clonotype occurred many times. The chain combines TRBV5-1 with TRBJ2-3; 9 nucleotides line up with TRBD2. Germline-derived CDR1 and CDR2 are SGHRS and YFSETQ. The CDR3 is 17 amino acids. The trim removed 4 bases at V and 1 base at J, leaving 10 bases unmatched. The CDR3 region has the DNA TGCGCCAGCAGCCCACCCAATCGGACTAGCGGCACAGATACGCAGTATTTT. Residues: CASSPPNRTSGTDTQYF.

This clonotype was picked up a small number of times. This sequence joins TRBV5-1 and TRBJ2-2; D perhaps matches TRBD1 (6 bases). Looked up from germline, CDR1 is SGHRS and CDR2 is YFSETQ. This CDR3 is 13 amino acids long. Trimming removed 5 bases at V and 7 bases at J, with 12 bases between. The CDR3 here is CASSLQGFGELFF. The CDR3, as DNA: TGCGCCAGCAGTCTACAGGGATTCGGGGAGCTGTTTTTT.

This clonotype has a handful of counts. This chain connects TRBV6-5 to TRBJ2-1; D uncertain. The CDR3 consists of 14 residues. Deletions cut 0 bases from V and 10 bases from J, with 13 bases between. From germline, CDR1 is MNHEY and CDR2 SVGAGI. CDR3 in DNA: TGTGCCAGCAGTTACTCGTGGAGATTAGTGGAGCAGTTCTTC. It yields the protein CASSYSWRLVEQFF.

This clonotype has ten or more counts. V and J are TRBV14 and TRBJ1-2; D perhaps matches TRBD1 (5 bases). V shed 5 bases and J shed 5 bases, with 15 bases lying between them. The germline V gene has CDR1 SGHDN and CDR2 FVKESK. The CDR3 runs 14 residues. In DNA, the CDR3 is TGTGCCAGCAGCGCCTTGGGCGGGGCGTATGGCTACACCTTC. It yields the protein CASSALGGAYGYTF.

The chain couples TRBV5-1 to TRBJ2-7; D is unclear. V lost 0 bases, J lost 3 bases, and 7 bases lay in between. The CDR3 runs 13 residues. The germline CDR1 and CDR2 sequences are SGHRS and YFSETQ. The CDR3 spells CASSLGPGYEQYF. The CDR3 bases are TGCGCCAGCAGCTTGGGTCCGGGCTACGAGCAGTACTTC. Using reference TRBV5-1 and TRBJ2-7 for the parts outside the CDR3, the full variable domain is KAGVTQTPRYLIKTRGQQVTLSCSPISGHRSVSWYQQTPGQGLQFLFEYFSETQRNKGNFPGRFSGRQFSNSRSEMNVSTLELGDSALYLCASSLGPGYEQYFGPGTRLTVT.

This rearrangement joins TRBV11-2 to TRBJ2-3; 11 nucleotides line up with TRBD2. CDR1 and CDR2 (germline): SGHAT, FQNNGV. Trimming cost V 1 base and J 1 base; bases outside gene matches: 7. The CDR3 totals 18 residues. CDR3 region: CASSLVSVGLAGTDTQYF. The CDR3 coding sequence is TGTGCCAGCAGCTTAGTTTCCGTGGGACTAGCGGGCACAGATACGCAGTATTTT.

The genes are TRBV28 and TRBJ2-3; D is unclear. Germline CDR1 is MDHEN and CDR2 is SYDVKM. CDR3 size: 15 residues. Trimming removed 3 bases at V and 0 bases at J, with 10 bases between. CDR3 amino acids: CASSLSTPSTDTQYF. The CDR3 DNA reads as TGTGCCAGCAGTTTGAGTACCCCGAGCACAGATACGCAGTATTTT.

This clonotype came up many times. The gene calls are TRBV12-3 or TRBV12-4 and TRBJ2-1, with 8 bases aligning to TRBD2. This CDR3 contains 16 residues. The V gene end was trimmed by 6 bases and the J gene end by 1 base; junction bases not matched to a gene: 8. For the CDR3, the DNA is TGTGCCAGCAGCCGCTCGGCTAGCGGGTCCTACAATGAGCAGTTCTTC. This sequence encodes CASSRSASGSYNEQFF.

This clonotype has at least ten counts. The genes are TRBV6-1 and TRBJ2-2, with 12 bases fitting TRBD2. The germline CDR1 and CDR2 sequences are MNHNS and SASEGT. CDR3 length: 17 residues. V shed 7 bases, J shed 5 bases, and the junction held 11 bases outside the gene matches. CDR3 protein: CASTPLAGGPRTGELFF. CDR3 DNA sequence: TGTGCCAGCACCCCGCTAGCGGGAGGGCCAAGGACCGGGGAGCTGTTTTTT.

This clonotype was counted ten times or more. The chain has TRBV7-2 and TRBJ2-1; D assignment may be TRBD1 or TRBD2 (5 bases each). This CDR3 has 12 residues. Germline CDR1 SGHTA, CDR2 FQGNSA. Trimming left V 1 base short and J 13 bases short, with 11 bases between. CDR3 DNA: TGTGCCAGCAGCTTAGGGGACCTTGGACAGTTCTTC. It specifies CASSLGDLGQFF.

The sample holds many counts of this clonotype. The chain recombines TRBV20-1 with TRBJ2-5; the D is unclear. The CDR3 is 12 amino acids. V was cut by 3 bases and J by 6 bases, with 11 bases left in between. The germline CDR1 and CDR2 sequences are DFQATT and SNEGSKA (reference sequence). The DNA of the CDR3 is TGCAGTGCTAGCGCCGGGTCCAAGACCCAGTACTTC. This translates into CSASAGSKTQYF.

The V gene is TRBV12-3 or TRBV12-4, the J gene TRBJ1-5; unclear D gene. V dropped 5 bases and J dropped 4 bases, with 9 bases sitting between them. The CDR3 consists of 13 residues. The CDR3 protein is CASSTQKNQPQHF. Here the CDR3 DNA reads TGTGCCAGCAGTACCCAGAAGAATCAGCCCCAGCATTTT.

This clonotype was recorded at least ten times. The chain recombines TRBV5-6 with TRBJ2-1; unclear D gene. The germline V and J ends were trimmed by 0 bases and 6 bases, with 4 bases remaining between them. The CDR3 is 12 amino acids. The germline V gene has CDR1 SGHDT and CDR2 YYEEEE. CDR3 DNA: TGTGCCAGCAGCTTGGGTGTCAATGAGCAGTTCTTC. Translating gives CASSLGVNEQFF.

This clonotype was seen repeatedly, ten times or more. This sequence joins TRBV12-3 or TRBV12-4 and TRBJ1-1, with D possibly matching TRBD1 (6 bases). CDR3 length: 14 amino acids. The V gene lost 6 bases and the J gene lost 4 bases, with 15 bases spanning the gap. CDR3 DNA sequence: TGTGCCAGCAGCCTCCAGGGGCCGAGCACTGAAGCTTTCTTT. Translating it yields CASSLQGPSTEAFF.